Listed below are T cell receptor beta chains from one sample, sequenced in a study of molecular identifiers for immune sequencing clone quantification. TCRdb passed the PCR reads through MiXCR, listing each CDR3 protein once. The data hold tens of thousands of distinct CDR3 sequences, with around 20% observed a single time. The specimen was naive CD8+ T cells from blood, with Jurkat cell RNA spiked in. These receptors were collected from a human donor in good health. Some libraries in this study had Jurkat cell RNA spiked in. CDR3s include the opening cysteine and the closing phenylalanine or tryptophan. Fields, in order: J gene, clone size, V gene, D gene, CDR3 protein, CDR3 DNA. The D gene is left open where the match is weak. A row's size may be missing; if present it is once, few, many or a size class.

>TRBJ2-7|many|TRBV15|TRBD1
CATSWTGGEQYF
TGTGCCACCAGCTGGACAGGGGGTGAGCAGTACTTC
>TRBJ2-6|NA|TRBV14|NA
CASSQVGGVPPSGANVLTF
TGTGCCAGCAGCCAAGTGGGCGGAGTTCCTCCCTCTGGGGCCAACGTCCTGACTTTC
>TRBJ2-7|few|TRBV14|TRBD2
CASSPPGGTSSNEQYF
TGTGCCAGCAGCCCTCCCGGAGGGACTAGCTCTAACGAGCAGTACTTC
>TRBJ2-7|few|TRBV6-2/TRBV6-3|NA
CASSYGAHEQYF
TGTGCCAGCAGTTACGGGGCCCACGAGCAGTACTTC
>TRBJ1-2|NA|TRBV5-3|NA
CASGFDSNYGYTF
TGCGCCAGCGGGTTTGACAGTAACTATGGCTACACCTTC
>TRBJ2-7|NA|TRBV27|NA
CASSYGRGSYEQYF
TGTGCCAGCAGTTATGGCAGGGGCTCCTACGAGCAGTACTTC
>TRBJ2-2|NA|TRBV12-5|NA
CASTYTGELFF
TGTGCTAGTACCTACACCGGGGAGCTGTTTTTT
>TRBJ2-2|NA|TRBV3-1|NA
CASSQSHTGELFF
TGTGCCAGCAGCCAAAGTCACACCGGGGAGCTGTTTTTT
>TRBJ2-7|medium-sized|TRBV7-2|NA
CASSPGLSYEQYF
TGTGCCAGCAGCCCCGGACTCAGCTACGAGCAGTACTTC
>TRBJ1-1|NA|TRBV7-9|TRBD1
CASSEGAGLMNTEAFF
TGTGCCAGCAGCGAGGGGGCAGGCCTCATGAACACTGAAGCTTTCTTT
>TRBJ2-5|few|TRBV30|NA
CAWMVSGRGVQETQYF
TGTGCCTGGATGGTATCGGGTAGGGGGGTCCAAGAGACCCAGTACTTC
>TRBJ2-1|many|TRBV7-2|NA
CASSLAPDEQFF
TGTGCCAGCAGCTTAGCGCCCGATGAGCAGTTCTTC
>TRBJ2-2|many|TRBV7-9|NA
CASSPGAGELFF
TGTGCCAGCAGCCCGGGGGCCGGGGAGCTGTTTTTT
>TRBJ2-7|few|TRBV4-1|NA
CASSQVEGTYEQYF
TGCGCCAGCAGCCAAGTGGAGGGGACCTACGAGCAGTACTTC
>TRBJ2-7|NA|TRBV6-2/TRBV6-3|TRBD1
CASREQGTLYGQYF
TGTGCCAGCAGAGAACAGGGGACCCTTTACGGGCAGTACTTC
>TRBJ2-1|NA|TRBV19|NA
CASSIGSPYNEQFF
TGTGCCAGTAGTATTGGAAGCCCCTACAATGAGCAGTTCTTC
>TRBJ2-3|few|TRBV9|TRBD2
CASSVEPQRGWIPDTQYF
TGTGCCAGCAGCGTAGAACCCCAGCGGGGTTGGATCCCAGATACGCAGTATTTT
>TRBJ1-1|many|TRBV12-3/TRBV12-4|NA
CASSPGGGTEAFF
TGTGCCAGCAGTCCCGGCGGGGGGACTGAAGCTTTCTTT
>TRBJ2-7|NA|TRBV5-1|NA
CASTLRGHEDEQYF
TGCGCCAGCACCCTCCGAGGACACGAGGACGAGCAGTACTTC
>TRBJ2-7|few|TRBV10-2|NA
CASRARASSYEQYF
TGCGCCAGCAGAGCTCGGGCGAGCTCCTACGAGCAGTACTTC